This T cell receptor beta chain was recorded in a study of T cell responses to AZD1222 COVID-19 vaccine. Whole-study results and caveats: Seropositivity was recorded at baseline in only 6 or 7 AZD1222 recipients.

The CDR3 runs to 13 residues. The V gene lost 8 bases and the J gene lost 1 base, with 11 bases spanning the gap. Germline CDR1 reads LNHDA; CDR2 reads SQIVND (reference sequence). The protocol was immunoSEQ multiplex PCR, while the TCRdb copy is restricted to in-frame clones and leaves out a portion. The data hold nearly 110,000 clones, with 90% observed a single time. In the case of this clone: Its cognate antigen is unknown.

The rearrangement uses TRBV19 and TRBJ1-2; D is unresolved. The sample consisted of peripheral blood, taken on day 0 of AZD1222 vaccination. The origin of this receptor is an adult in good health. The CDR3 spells CASGKTDNYGYTF. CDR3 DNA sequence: TGTGCCAGTGGAAAGACGGATAACTATGGCTACACCTTC.